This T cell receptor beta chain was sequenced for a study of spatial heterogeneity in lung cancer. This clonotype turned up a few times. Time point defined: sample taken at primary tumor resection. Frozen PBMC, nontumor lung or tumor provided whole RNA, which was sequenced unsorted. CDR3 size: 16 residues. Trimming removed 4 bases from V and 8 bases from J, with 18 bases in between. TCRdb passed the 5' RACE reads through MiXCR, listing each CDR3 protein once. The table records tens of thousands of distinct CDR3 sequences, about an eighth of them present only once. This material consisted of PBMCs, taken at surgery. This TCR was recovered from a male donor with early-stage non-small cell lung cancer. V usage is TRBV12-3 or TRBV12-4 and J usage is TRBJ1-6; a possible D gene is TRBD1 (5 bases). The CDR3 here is CASSSPSGQGDSPLHF. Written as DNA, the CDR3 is TGTGCCAGCAGTTCACCCTCCGGGCAGGGTGATTCACCCCTCCACTTT.